The following is a TCR beta chain sequence with its context. This CDR3 spans 15 amino acids. In the source study's methods: ImmunoSEQ yielded junction-only sequences lacking quality scores, so filtering differed. Method: immunoSEQ multiplex PCR; TCRdb's copy keeps in-frame clones and lacks some. V and J calls and clone size are copied from that table; D and trimming were computed from the DNA. The repertoire holds 2,500,000 or so clones, with approximately 94% as singletons. This sample stems from a study of shared clonotypes between healthy human individuals. All donors qualified as healthy HIV-negative adults and had experienced no recent acute infections or vaccinations.

The specimen was naive CD4+ T cells from PBMCs. Subset reported: CD45RA+ positively selected. The TCR sequence derives from a man aged 18 to 30 in good health. Some clones in this sample may be carry-over from other donors' samples. The rearrangement uses TRBV12-1 and TRBJ1-5; the table's D gene call, TRBD1, was not cross checked with the DNA. TRBV12-1 is labeled a pseudogene. Here the CDR3 reads CARTGGSGDNQPQHF. The CDR3 bases are TGTGCCAGAACGGGCGGGTCAGGGGACAATCAGCCCCAGCATTTT.